Listed below are T cell receptor beta chains from one sample, sequenced in a study of cytomegalovirus exposure and HLA in healthy donors. Here immunoSEQ multiplex PCR was the method, and the copy in TCRdb shows in-frame clones only, minus some. The data hold under 150,000 clones, with roughly 73% observed a single time. The sequenced sample was PBMCs. Every receptor here comes from a male donor in good health and CMV-seronegative. Each CDR3 is given with its conserved first and last residue. Each record gives: clone size, D gene, J gene, V gene, CDR3 DNA, CDR3 protein. A D gene is named only where the DNA matches it firmly. Only some rows state a clone size, as once, few, many or a class for expanded clones.

>NA|TRBD2|TRBJ2-2|TRBV2
TGTGCCAGCAGCGGGGGACTAGCGGGGGGGCGGGGCACCGGGGAGCTGTTTTTT
CASSGGLAGGRGTGELFF
>NA|TRBD1|TRBJ2-3|TRBV7-6
TGTGCCAGCAGCCACAAGGGACAGGGGAGGACAGATACGCAGTATTTT
CASSHKGQGRTDTQYF
>NA|NA|TRBJ2-7|TRBV6-5
TGTGCCAGCAGTTACTCGAGCAGGCCCGACTACGAGCAGTACTTC
CASSYSSRPDYEQYF
>NA|TRBD1|TRBJ1-5|TRBV5-8
TGTGCCAGCAGCCCCGACAGGGGTCGGGGGAGCAATCAGCCCCAGCATTTT
CASSPDRGRGSNQPQHF
>few|NA|TRBJ1-6|TRBV6-1
TGTGCCAGCAGTGCATTCGGGGGGGTTAATTCACCCCTCCACTTT
CASSAFGGVNSPLHF
>few|NA|TRBJ2-7|TRBV7-2
TGTGCCAGCAGCTCCGCGGACAGATACGAGCAGTACTTC
CASSSADRYEQYF
>NA|NA|TRBJ1-5|TRBV6-1
TGTGCCAGCAGTTCACAGCCCCAGCATTTT
CASSSQPQHF
>NA|TRBD1|TRBJ1-2|TRBV7-2
TGTGCCAGCAGCGCCTCCGGGACAGGGGGTCCCTATGGCTACACCTTC
CASSASGTGGPYGYTF
>NA|NA|TRBJ1-1|TRBV6-5
TGTGCCAGCAGGGCCCCATGGGCGCGATACACTGAAGCTTTCTTT
CASRAPWARYTEAFF
>NA|NA|TRBJ2-7|TRBV4-1
TGCGCCAGCAGCCCTCGGTGGGACACTCCCTACGAGCAGTACTTC
CASSPRWDTPYEQYF
>NA|TRBD1|TRBJ1-1|TRBV11-3
TGTGCCAGCAGCCCACTACAGGGGGCCCCCACTGAAGCTTTCTTT
CASSPLQGAPTEAFF
>NA|NA|TRBJ1-6|TRBV18
TGTGCCAGCTCACCTCGACAGGACCGCTCCTATAATTCACCCCTCCACTTT
CASSPRQDRSYNSPLHF
>NA|NA|TRBJ1-3|TRBV27
TGTGCCAGCAGTTTATACCGGGGAAACACCATATATTTT
CASSLYRGNTIYF
>NA|NA|TRBJ2-5|TRBV7-7
TGTGCTAGCAAAAAAGCTGAACAAGAGACCCAGTACTTC
CASKKAEQETQYF
>NA|NA|TRBJ1-2|TRBV19
TGTGCCAGTCGAGTCAGGGGCTCGGGGGGCTACACCTTC
CASRVRGSGGYTF
>once|TRBD1|TRBJ2-7|TRBV2
TGTGCCTCACAGAGGACAGGGAAATACGAGCAGTACTTC
CASQRTGKYEQYF
>NA|NA|TRBJ1-2|TRBV7-2
TGTGCCAGCAGATTTTTTCAGGGTAGTTCGTATGGCTACACCTTC
CASRFFQGSSYGYTF
>NA|TRBD1|TRBJ1-1|TRBV12-5
TGTGCTAGTGGTTTGGTGTTAACAGGGGGCGACTCGAACACTGAAGCTTTCTTT
CASGLVLTGGDSNTEAFF
>NA|NA|TRBJ1-2|TRBV6-8
TGTGCCAGCAGTTCAAACGGGGGAGGATATGGCTACACCTTC
CASSSNGGGYGYTF
>NA|NA|TRBJ1-6|TRBV14
TGTGCCAGCAGCCAAGCCCACGGGGGGGGGCCCCTCCACTTT
CASSQAHGGGPLHF
>NA|NA|TRBJ2-5|TRBV19
TGTGCCAGTAGTTTTAGGGGGGGCTCTTGGGAGACCCAGTACTTC
CASSFRGGSWETQYF
>NA|TRBD1|TRBJ2-7|TRBV7-9
TGTTCCAGCAGGGGGACAGGCTACGAGCAGTACTTC
CSSRGTGYEQYF
>NA|TRBD2|TRBJ2-3|TRBV2
TGTGCCAGCAGGGACGGGGGGGCCAGTCGCACAGATACGCAGTATTTT
CASRDGGASRTDTQYF
>NA|NA|TRBJ2-2|TRBV6-6
TGTGCCAGCAGCCGTCAGGTCGGGGACACCGGGGAGCTGTTTTTT
CASSRQVGDTGELFF
>NA|TRBD1|TRBJ1-6|TRBV5-1
TGCGCCAGCAGGGCTAAGACAGGGGGAGGCTCACCCCTCCACTTT
CASRAKTGGGSPLHF
>few|NA|TRBJ2-3|TRBV27
TGTGCCAGCAGTTGGGTTGGACTTGGCACAGATACGCAGTATTTT
CASSWVGLGTDTQYF
>NA|TRBD1|TRBJ2-5|TRBV4-3
TGCGCCAGCAGCCGCTTATTGGACAGGAAAGAGACCCAGTACTTC
CASSRLLDRKETQYF
>NA|NA|TRBJ1-1|TRBV11-2
TGTGCCAGCAGCTTATGGGAGGAGGCTTTCTTT
CASSLWEEAFF
>NA|NA|TRBJ2-3|TRBV5-1
TGCGCCAGCAGCTTGGGTGGGGGCTCCACAGATACGCAGTATTTT
CASSLGGGSTDTQYF
>NA|TRBD2|TRBJ2-7|TRBV4-3
TGCGCCAGCAGCCAAGTTAGCGGGGGGGCTTACGAGCAGTACTTC
CASSQVSGGAYEQYF
>NA|NA|TRBJ1-1|TRBV6-6
TGTGCCAGCAGTTACTCGGGGGGAAACACTGAAGCTTTCTTT
CASSYSGGNTEAFF
>NA|NA|TRBJ1-2|TRBV7-8
TGTGCCAGCAGCTTACGTGCCCATCGGGCAGCGGGCCTAAACTATGGCTACACCTTC
CASSLRAHRAAGLNYGYTF
>NA|NA|TRBJ1-5|TRBV19
TGTGCCAGTAGTGTTTACGGTGTCAATCAGCCCCAGCATTTT
CASSVYGVNQPQHF
>few|NA|TRBJ1-1|TRBV7-9
TGTGCCAGCAGCCCCCCAGGGCGCACTGAAGCTTTCTTT
CASSPPGRTEAFF
>NA|TRBD1|TRBJ2-7|TRBV19
TGTGCCAGTAGTATAGGAGGGGGCAGCGGCTACGAGCAGTACTTC
CASSIGGGSGYEQYF
>NA|TRBD1|TRBJ1-2|TRBV6-1
TGTGCCAGCAGACCACCCGCCGGGACAGGGGAGGGCTACACCTTC
CASRPPAGTGEGYTF
>NA|NA|TRBJ1-2|TRBV30
TGTGCCTGGGAGGAGAGTGGCTATGGCTACACCTTC
CAWEESGYGYTF
>NA|NA|TRBJ2-3|TRBV2
TGTGCCAGCAGCCTGGGACATTCCCCCACAGATACGCAGTATTTT
CASSLGHSPTDTQYF
>NA|NA|TRBJ1-2|TRBV19
TGTGCCGCCAGTAGGATGAACAGGGCAGGGGGCTACACCTTC
CAASRMNRAGGYTF
>NA|TRBD1|TRBJ2-3|TRBV5-6
TGTGCCAGCAGTTATGGGACAGGGGTATGGAGCACAGATACGCAGTATTTT
CASSYGTGVWSTDTQYF
>NA|NA|TRBJ2-1|TRBV6-5
TGTGCCAGCAGTCCTGCCCGGTCCTACAATGAGCAGTTCTTC
CASSPARSYNEQFF
>NA|NA|TRBJ2-3|TRBV4-3
TGCGCCAGCAGCGAGTCCCCGGGCACAGATACGCAGTATTTT
CASSESPGTDTQYF
>once|NA|TRBJ2-7|TRBV10-1
TGCGCCAGCAGTGAAGAGGGTGAAAAGGGATACGAGCAGTACTTC
CASSEEGEKGYEQYF
>NA|NA|TRBJ1-6|TRBV29-1
TGCAGCGTCCAACCGGGCCAAGGGGCACCCCTCCACTTT
CSVQPGQGAPLHF
>NA|TRBD1|TRBJ1-3|TRBV7-8
TGTGCCAGCAGCTTAGGGGACAGCTCTGGAAACACCATATATTTT
CASSLGDSSGNTIYF
>few|TRBD2|TRBJ2-3|TRBV5-4
TGTGCCAGCAGCGGGACTAGCGGGGTTGCGGATACGCAGTATTTT
CASSGTSGVADTQYF
>few|TRBD2|TRBJ2-5|TRBV19
TGTGCCAGTAGTAGACTAGCGGGGAAAGAGACCCAGTACTTC
CASSRLAGKETQYF
>NA|NA|TRBJ2-7|TRBV7-3
TGTGCCAGCAGCTTAGGAGTCGAATACGAGCAGTACTTC
CASSLGVEYEQYF
>many|NA|TRBJ2-1|TRBV5-1
TGCGCCAGCAGCTTGGGTCGAGCCGACTACAATGAGCAGTTCTTC
CASSLGRADYNEQFF
>NA|TRBD1|TRBJ2-7|TRBV5-1
TGCGCCAGCAGGGCCGGGACAGCAGTCTCCTACGAGCAGTACTTC
CASRAGTAVSYEQYF
>NA|NA|TRBJ1-1|TRBV2
TGTGCCAGCAGCCAGGGATACACTGAAGCTTTCTTT
CASSQGYTEAFF
>NA|NA|TRBJ1-1|TRBV19
TGTGCCAGTAGTGCCGGGGTGATGAACACTGAAGCTTTCTTT
CASSAGVMNTEAFF
>NA|TRBD1|TRBJ1-2|TRBV5-1
TGCGCCAGCAGCTTGAAGGACAGGTACTATGGCTACACCTTC
CASSLKDRYYGYTF